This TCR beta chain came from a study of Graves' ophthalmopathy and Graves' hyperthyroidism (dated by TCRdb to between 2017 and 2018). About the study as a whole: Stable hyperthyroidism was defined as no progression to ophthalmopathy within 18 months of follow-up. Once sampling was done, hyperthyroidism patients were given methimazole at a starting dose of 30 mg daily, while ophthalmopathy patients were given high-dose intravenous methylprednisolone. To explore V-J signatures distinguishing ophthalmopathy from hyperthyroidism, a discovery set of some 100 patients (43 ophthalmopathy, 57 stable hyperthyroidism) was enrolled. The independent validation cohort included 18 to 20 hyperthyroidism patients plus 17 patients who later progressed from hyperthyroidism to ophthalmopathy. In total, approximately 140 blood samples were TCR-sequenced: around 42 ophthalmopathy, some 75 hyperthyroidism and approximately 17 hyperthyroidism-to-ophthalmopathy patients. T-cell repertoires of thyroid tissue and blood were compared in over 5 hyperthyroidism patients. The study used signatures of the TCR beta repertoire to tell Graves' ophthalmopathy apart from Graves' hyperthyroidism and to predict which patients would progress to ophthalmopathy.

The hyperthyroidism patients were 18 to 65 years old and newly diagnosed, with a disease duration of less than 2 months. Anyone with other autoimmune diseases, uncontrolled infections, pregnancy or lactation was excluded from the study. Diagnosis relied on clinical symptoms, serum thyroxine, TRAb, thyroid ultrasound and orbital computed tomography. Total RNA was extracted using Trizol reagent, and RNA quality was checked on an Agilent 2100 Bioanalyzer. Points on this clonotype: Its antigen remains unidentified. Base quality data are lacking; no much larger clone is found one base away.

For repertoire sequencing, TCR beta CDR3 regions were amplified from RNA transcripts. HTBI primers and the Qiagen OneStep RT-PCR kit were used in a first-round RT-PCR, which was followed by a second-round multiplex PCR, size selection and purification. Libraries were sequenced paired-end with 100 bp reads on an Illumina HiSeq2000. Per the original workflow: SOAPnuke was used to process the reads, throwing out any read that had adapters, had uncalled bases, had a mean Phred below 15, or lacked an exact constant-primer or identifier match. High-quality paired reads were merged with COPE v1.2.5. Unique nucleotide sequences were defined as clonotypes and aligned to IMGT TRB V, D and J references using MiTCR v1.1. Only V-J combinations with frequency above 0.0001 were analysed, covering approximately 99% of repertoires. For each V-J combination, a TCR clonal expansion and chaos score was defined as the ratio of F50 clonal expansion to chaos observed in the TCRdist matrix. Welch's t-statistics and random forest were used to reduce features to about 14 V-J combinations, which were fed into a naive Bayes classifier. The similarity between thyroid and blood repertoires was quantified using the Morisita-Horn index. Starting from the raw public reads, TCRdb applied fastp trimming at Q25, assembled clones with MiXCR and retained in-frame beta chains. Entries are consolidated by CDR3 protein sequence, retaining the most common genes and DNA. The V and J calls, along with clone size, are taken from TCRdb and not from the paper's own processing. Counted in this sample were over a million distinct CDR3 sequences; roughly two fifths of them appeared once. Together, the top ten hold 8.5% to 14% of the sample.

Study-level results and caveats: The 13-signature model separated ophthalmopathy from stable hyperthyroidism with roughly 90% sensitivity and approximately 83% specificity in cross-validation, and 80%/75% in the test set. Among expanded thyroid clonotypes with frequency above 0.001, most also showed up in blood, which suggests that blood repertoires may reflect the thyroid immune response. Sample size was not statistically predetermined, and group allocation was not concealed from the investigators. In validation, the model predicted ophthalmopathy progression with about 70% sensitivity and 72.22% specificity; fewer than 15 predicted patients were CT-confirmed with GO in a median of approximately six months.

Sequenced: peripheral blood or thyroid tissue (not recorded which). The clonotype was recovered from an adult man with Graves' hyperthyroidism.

The CDR3: CASGTSNTNEQYF. The bases are TGCGCCAGCGGCACCAGTAACACTAACGAGCAGTACTTC. The V gene is TRBV5-1 and the J gene is TRBJ2-7; the D segment cannot be called with confidence. The V end loses 7 bases and the J end loses 5 bases, and a stretch of 16 bases separates them. From the cysteine through the phenylalanine, the CDR3 covers 13 amino acids. Solely the CDR3 DNA is kept, with 39 bases framed from the first base. As encoded in the germline V gene, CDR1 is SGHRS while CDR2 is YFSETQ.